This T cell receptor (beta chain) was recorded in a study of blood T cell repertoires in COVID-19. Across the study: The United States, Italy and Spain supplied acute and convalescent COVID-19 samples. From T cells, B-cell-depleted T cells, or PBMCs came the material, which was cDNA or gDNA.

CDR3 length equals 13 residues. Germline assignment: CDR1 SQVTM and CDR2 ANQGSEA. Trimming shortened V by 6 bases and J by 0 bases, and 8 bases separated the two germline ends. The authors' processing: Estimation of nucleated cell counts relied on the amplification of reference gene primers. TCRdb's copy holds only in-frame clones and misses some; the assay was immunoSEQ multiplex PCR. That table is the source of V, J and clone size, and D and trimming were worked out from the DNA. Among around 220,000 clones listed, roughly 80% were seen once. V is TRBV29-1 and J is TRBJ2-2; a weak D match, TRBD2 (5 bases). The sequencing sample was made of peripheral blood. The TCR sequence derives from a human donor in a cohort sampled during active COVID-19. Written as DNA, the CDR3 is TGCAGCGTATGCGGGTCGAACACCGGGGAGCTGTTTTTT. It specifies CSVCGSNTGELFF.